Listed below are T cell receptor beta chains from one sample, sequenced in a study of T cell responses to AZD1222 COVID-19 vaccine. Measured with immunoSEQ multiplex PCR; TCRdb has only the in-frame clones, and not every one. The sample includes about 73,000 clones, roughly 89% of them seen just once. The sequenced sample was peripheral blood, obtained 28 days after the second AZD1222 dose. All receptors derive from an adult who received the AZD1222 COVID-19 vaccine. CDR3s include the opening cysteine and the closing phenylalanine or tryptophan. The D gene is left open where the match is weak. Clone size is given for some rows only: seen once, a few or many times, or a class if the clone is expanded.

TRBV7-3	NA	NA	TRBJ2-1	CASSLGPGGNEQFF	TGTGCCAGCAGCTTAGGGCCCGGAGGGAATGAGCAGTTCTTC
TRBV7-9	NA	NA	TRBJ1-2	CASSPPQPRDIVF	TGTGCCAGCAGCCCCCCTCAACCCAGGGACATCGTCTTC
TRBV19	NA	NA	TRBJ1-2	CASSILAGDYGYTF	TGTGCCAGTAGTATTTTGGCAGGGGACTATGGCTACACCTTC
TRBV19	NA	NA	TRBJ1-5	CAGSENFSNQPQHF	TGTGCCGGGAGCGAGAACTTTAGCAATCAGCCCCAGCATTTT
TRBV7-9	NA	NA	TRBJ1-1	CASSSRGEGTEAFF	TGTGCCAGCAGCTCGAGGGGCGAGGGGACTGAAGCTTTCTTT
TRBV6-2/TRBV6-3	NA	NA	TRBJ1-5	CASSALINQPQHF	TGTGCCAGCAGTGCCCTGATCAATCAGCCCCAGCATTTT
TRBV5-1	NA	NA	TRBJ2-2	CASSLRQSSLNTGELFF	TGCGCCAGCAGCCTGCGACAGTCCTCACTCAACACCGGGGAGCTGTTTTTT
TRBV5-1	TRBD2	NA	TRBJ2-1	CASSFSGTTYNEQFF	TGCGCCAGCAGCTTCAGCGGGACCACCTACAATGAGCAGTTCTTC
TRBV3-1/TRBV3-2	TRBD1	NA	TRBJ2-5	CASSPSRGLWETQYF	TGTGCCAGCAGTCCTTCCAGGGGGCTTTGGGAGACCCAGTACTTC
TRBV19	NA	NA	TRBJ1-1	CASGLAEAFF	TGTGCCAGTGGACTTGCTGAAGCTTTCTTT
TRBV24-1	NA	once	TRBJ1-5	CATSAGASNQPQHF	TGTGCCACCAGCGCCGGGGCTAGCAATCAGCCCCAGCATTTT
TRBV5-6	NA	NA	TRBJ2-2	CASSSTPRGMNTGELFF	TGTGCCAGCAGCTCCACACCCCGGGGGATGAACACCGGGGAGCTGTTTTTT
TRBV18	NA	NA	TRBJ2-1	CASSPPLGNEQFF	TGTGCCAGCTCACCCCCCCTTGGCAATGAGCAGTTCTTC
TRBV6-5	NA	NA	TRBJ1-2	CASSYSPGSGYTF	TGTGCCAGCAGTTACTCTCCGGGGAGTGGCTACACCTTC
TRBV2	NA	NA	TRBJ1-1	CASSEDLVGTEAFF	TGTGCCAGCAGTGAAGATTTAGTGGGCACTGAAGCTTTCTTT
TRBV9	NA	NA	TRBJ2-1	CASSVVAGSDNEQFF	TGTGCCAGCAGCGTAGTTGCGGGGAGCGACAATGAGCAGTTCTTC
TRBV3-1/TRBV3-2	TRBD1	NA	TRBJ1-2	CASSPRTGRGYTF	TGTGCCAGCAGTCCCCGGACAGGACGCGGCTACACCTTC
TRBV5-5	NA	NA	TRBJ1-6	CASSGWGAQNSPLHF	TGTGCCAGCAGCGGGTGGGGGGCGCAGAATTCACCCCTCCACTTT
TRBV7-2	NA	NA	TRBJ1-5	CASSGRNQPQHF	TGTGCCAGCAGCGGACGCAATCAGCCCCAGCATTTT
TRBV6-6	TRBD2	NA	TRBJ2-1	CASSPRGAGNEQFF	TGTGCCAGCAGTCCGCGGGGGGCGGGTAATGAGCAGTTCTTC
TRBV19	NA	NA	TRBJ1-1	CASSVTGPNTEAFF	TGTGCCAGTAGTGTGACAGGTCCTAACACTGAAGCTTTCTTT
TRBV5-1	NA	few	TRBJ1-4	CASSLVGGKTNEKLFF	TGCGCCAGCAGCTTGGTGGGAGGGAAGACTAATGAAAAACTGTTTTTT
TRBV23-1	NA	NA	TRBJ1-2	CASSQSRGLRGYTF	TGCGCCAGCAGTCAATCAAGGGGGTTGCGGGGCTACACCTTC
TRBV5-5	NA	NA	TRBJ2-7	CASSSIYEQYF	TGTGCCAGCAGCTCCATTTACGAGCAGTACTTC
TRBV5-6	NA	NA	TRBJ2-2	CASSLENRRWYSGELFF	TGTGCCAGCAGCTTGGAAAACAGGCGTTGGTATTCCGGGGAGCTGTTTTTT
TRBV20-1	NA	NA	TRBJ1-1	CSASGGAPRAEAFF	TGCAGTGCTAGTGGAGGTGCCCCTCGGGCTGAAGCTTTCTTT